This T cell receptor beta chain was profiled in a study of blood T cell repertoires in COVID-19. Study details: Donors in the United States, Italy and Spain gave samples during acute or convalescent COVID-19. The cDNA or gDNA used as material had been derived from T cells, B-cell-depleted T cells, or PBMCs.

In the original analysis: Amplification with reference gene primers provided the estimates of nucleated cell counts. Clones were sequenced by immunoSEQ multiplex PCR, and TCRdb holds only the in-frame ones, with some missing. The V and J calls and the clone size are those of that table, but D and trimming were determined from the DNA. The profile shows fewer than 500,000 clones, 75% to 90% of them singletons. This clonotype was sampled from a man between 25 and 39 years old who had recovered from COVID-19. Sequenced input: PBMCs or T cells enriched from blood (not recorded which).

CDR3 residues: CASSSDRGQYNEQFF. For the CDR3, the DNA is TGTGCCAGCAGCTCCGACAGGGGACAGTACAATGAGCAGTTCTTC. The chain combines TRBV7-3 with TRBJ2-1; 8 nucleotides match TRBD1. J was trimmed by 4 bases and V by 4 bases; bases with no gene match: 6. Germline-derived CDR1 and CDR2 are SGHTA and FQGTGA. CDR3 length: 15 residues. Drawing the rest from reference TRBV7-3 and TRBJ2-1, the complete variable domain is GAGVSQTPSNKVTEKGKYVELRCDPISGHTALYWYRQSLGQGPEFLIYFQGTGAADDSGLPNDRFFAVRPEGSVSTLKIQRTERGDSAVYLCASSSDRGQYNEQFFGPGTRLTVL.